This TCR beta chain was sequenced during a study of blood T cell repertoires in COVID-19. The repertoire was sequenced with immunoSEQ multiplex PCR; TCRdb's copy has only in-frame clones and lacks some. Here the sample spans roughly 380,000 clones, about 89% being singletons. Per the germline V gene, CDR1 is LGHDT and CDR2 is YNNKEL (reference sequence). CDR3 length: 13 residues. Between the trimmed V and J ends, which lost 4 bases and 4 bases, there was a span of 10 bases. The TCR comes from a woman aged 40 to 50 with COVID-19, enrolled during active disease. The chain recombines TRBV3-1 (or the pseudogene TRBV3-2) with TRBJ1-1; D remains unclear. Sequences were obtained from peripheral blood. The CDR3 DNA reads TGTGCCAGCAGCCTACTGAGCGGCACTGAAGCTTTCTTT. Amino acids: CASSLLSGTEAFF.